Listed here is a single T cell receptor (beta chain). What this receptor recognizes is not known. Within one base of it there is no much larger clone, and no base qualities were kept. Library construction relied on the immunoSEQ multiplex PCR assay. Adaptive Biotechnologies performed the TCRbeta CDR3 sequencing at survey depth and reported CDR3 sequences, V/J genes, productive frequency and template counts. Amplification of TCR beta CDR3 regions started from genomic DNA instead of RNA. In the authors' own workflow: Jensen-Shannon divergence was used to quantify pairwise repertoire overlap between tissues, with a value of 1 meaning complete divergence and a value of 0 meaning identical repertoires. Tissues were clustered by single-linkage agglomerative hierarchical clustering of pairwise JSD values, and the clustering results were displayed as dendrograms. All patient samples were analyzed with GLIPH2 using simulation_depth 1000, kmer_min_depth 3 and cdr3_length_cutoff 8, and only groups containing more than two unique CDR3s were kept. A standardized tissue-overlap score was calculated by extrapolating Jaccard GLIPH-group overlap across patients to a standard repertoire size of 1000 clones. Linear mixed-effect models, with tissue included as a fixed effect and individual included as a random effect, were used to assess associations of diversity with clinical or experimental variables. The table was pulled from immuneACCESS by TCRdb, which kept in-frame rearrangements only. Such tables lose some clones; where checked, under half of the loss comes from unresolved V genes, and the rest has no known cause. D and trimming were read from the DNA, whereas the V and J calls and clone size are those reported in that table. The sample table shows under 50,000 clones, and more than 90% are seen once. Of the sample, about 4% is held by the ten largest clones.

This specimen's time point label, per the study, means: recipient (host-origin) PBMCs collected before allo-HCT. This entry comes from a study of tissue T cells after allogeneic stem cell transplantation (dated by TCRdb to 2022 to 2024). Turning to the overall study: Over a roughly three-year period, several adult allo-HCT recipients who had steroid-refractory GVHD were prospectively enrolled in a research-autopsy study. The human arm was a prospective observational study without blinding or randomization. In viably preserved blood and marrow, CD3+ T cells were flow-sorted if cell numbers allowed, whereas smaller samples went directly to DNA extraction. Every GVHD patient received a graft from a donor; a handful of grafts were unmodified and three were CD34-selected to deplete T cells. Several GVHD patients had pre-transplant PBMCs available, and those PBMCs were of recipient origin. Using research autopsies of patients with and without GVHD, plus mouse models of GVHD, the study profiled TCR beta repertoires across many tissues. Every GVHD patient had gastrointestinal GVHD and was given several lines of GVHD-directed therapy, and several of the GVHD patients also had skin involvement.

General study outcomes and caveats: A small and clinically heterogeneous patient cohort was studied, and sampling depth was acknowledged as a limitation. Only a few T cell clones appeared in more than one patient, yet motif-based clustering showed tissue-specific repertoire signatures that were shared between patients. Which tissue TCRs were alloreactive or antigen-specific was not determined in the study, and some of the clones might have been host cells that persisted. Within patients, how anatomically similar the tissues were was a key factor in shaping TCR repertoire composition, regardless of disease or transplant status. In both patients and mice, T cells from blood and spleen picked up only a limited part of the TCR repertoire that was detected in tissues.

The V end loses 5 bases and the J end loses 2 bases, and a stretch of 19 bases separates them. CDR3 length: 17 amino acids, cysteine to phenylalanine. Only the CDR3 portion is preserved as DNA: 51 bases, with reading frame beginning at the first base. Sequences MNHEY (CDR1) and SMNVEV (CDR2) are obtained from the germline V gene (reference sequence). This sequence was found in a woman aged 40 to 75 who later had graft-versus-host disease after an allogeneic stem cell transplant. Here the sequenced sample was blood, taken before transplantation. Here the chain combines TRBV27 and TRBJ1-3, with a tentative D gene TRBD1 over 6 matching bases. The DNA sequence is as follows: TGTGCCAGCAGTGGACTTGGGGCAGGGGCTGCTGGAAACACCATATATTTT. Its product reads: CASSGLGAGAAGNTIYF.